This T cell receptor (beta chain) appears in the sequencing data of a study of Graves' ophthalmopathy and Graves' hyperthyroidism. Ophthalmopathy donors showed moderate-to-severe activity, CAS ≥3, NOSPECS ≥4 and a duration under 3 months. None of the included patients had other autoimmune diseases, uncontrolled infections, pregnancy or lactation, as these led to exclusion. The authors diagnosed from clinical symptoms, serum thyroxine, TRAb, thyroid ultrasound and orbital computed tomography. A roughly 9.3 ml volume of fresh peripheral blood provided the PBMCs. Beta-chain TCR CDR3 regions were amplified from RNA transcripts. After a first-round RT-PCR with HTBI primers, a second-round multiplex PCR was run. TCRdb recomputed calls from the multiplex PCR reads with MiXCR, one row per CDR3 protein. The data show about 740,000 distinct CDR3 sequences, with 40% seen just once and approximately 46% held by the top ten.

The CDR3 is 18 residues long. The V gene's germline CDR1 is SNHLY and CDR2 FYNNEI. J was trimmed by 3 bases and V by 3 bases; bases with no gene match: 15. The TCR sequence derives from an adult man with Graves' ophthalmopathy. Sequencing used peripheral blood. This chain links TRBV2 with TRBJ2-5; 8 bases match TRBD2. The CDR3 sequence: CASSEARLATRIEETQYF. In DNA form, the CDR3 reads TGTGCCAGCAGTGAGGCGAGACTAGCGACGCGCATAGAAGAGACCCAGTACTTC. The whole variable domain, filled in from reference TRBV2 and TRBJ2-5, reads EPEVTQTPSHQVTQMGQEVILRCVPISNHLYFYWYRQILGQKVEFLVSFYNNEISEKSEIFDDQFSVERPDGSNFTLKIRSTKLEDSAMYFCASSEARLATRIEETQYFGPGTRLLVL.